The clone carrying this T cell receptor beta chain was detected only a few times. The antigen is not known. This record comes from a study of CD8 T cells in ankylosing spondylitis. Study results and limitations: Researchers report that disease-linked clones proved CD8+ and relatively rare in peripheral blood. Disease-linked clones were reportedly significantly enriched in matched ankylosing spondylitis synovial fluid. Among TCR beta sequences, a motif of roughly 8 highly homologous variants appeared characteristic of ankylosing spondylitis blood.

TCR beta libraries were made by quantitative 5'-RACE with molecular barcodes. TCRdb reprocessed the 5' RACE reads via MiXCR and lists one record per CDR3 protein. The sample holds roughly 440,000 distinct CDR3 sequences, approximately 17% seen once. The V and J ends lost 4 bases and 7 bases respectively, with 12 bases between them. This CDR3 comprises 12 residues. The germline V gene encodes CDR1 SGHDT and CDR2 YYEEEE. Sequenced sample: blood, either unsorted or a sorted T cell fraction (not recorded which). This chain links TRBV5-6 with TRBJ2-7, with D tentatively TRBD1 (5 bases). This sequence was found in a male donor with ankylosing spondylitis. DNA for the CDR3: TGTGCCAGCAGCCGCAGGGTGGGGGAGCAGTACTTC. The encoded protein is CASSRRVGEQYF.